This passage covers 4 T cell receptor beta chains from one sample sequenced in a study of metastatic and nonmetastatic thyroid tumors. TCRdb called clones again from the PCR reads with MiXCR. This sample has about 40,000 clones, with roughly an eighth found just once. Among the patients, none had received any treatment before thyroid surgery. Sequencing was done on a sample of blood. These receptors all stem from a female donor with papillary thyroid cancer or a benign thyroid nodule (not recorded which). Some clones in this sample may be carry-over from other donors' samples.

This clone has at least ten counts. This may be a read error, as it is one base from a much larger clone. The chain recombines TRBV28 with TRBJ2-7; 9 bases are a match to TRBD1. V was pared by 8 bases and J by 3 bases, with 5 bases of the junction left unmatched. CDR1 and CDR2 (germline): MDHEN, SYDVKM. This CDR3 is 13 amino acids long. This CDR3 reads CASRDRDLYEQYF. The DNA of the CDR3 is TGTGCCAGCCGGGACAGGGATCTCTACGAGCAGTACTTC.

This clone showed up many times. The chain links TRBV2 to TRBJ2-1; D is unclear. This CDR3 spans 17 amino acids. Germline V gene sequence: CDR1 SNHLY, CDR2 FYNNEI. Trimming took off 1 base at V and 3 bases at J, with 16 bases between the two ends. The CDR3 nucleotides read TGTGCCAGCAGTGAAGAACCTCCTAGTCGGGTCTACAATGAGCAGTTCTTC. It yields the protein CASSEEPPSRVYNEQFF.

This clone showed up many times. The CDR3 spells CASRGEGRSYEQYF. The DNA for the CDR3 is TGTGCCAGCAGGGGGGAGGGCCGGTCCTACGAGCAGTACTTC. The chain joins TRBV11-2 to TRBJ2-7, with TRBD2 matching over 7 bases. Germline lookup yields CDR1 SGHAT and CDR2 FQNNGV. Trimming removed 6 bases from V and 1 base from J; junction bases left unmatched: 6. This CDR3 is built from 14 residues.

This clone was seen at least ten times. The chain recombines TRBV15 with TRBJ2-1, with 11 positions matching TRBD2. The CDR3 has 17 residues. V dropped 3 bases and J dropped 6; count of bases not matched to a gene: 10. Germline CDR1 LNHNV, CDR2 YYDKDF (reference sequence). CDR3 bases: TGTGCCACCAGCAGGCAACTGCTAGCGGGAGGTATCAATGAGCAGTTCTTC. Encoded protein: CATSRQLLAGGINEQFF.